A single sample gave rise to the 27 T cell receptor beta chains below, sequenced in a study of blood T cell repertoires in COVID-19. This table comes from immunoSEQ multiplex PCR, and its TCRdb copy is limited to in-frame clones, with some not included. The table lists some 80,000 clones, roughly four fifths of them singletons. The sequenced material came from peripheral blood. These receptors were collected from a human donor in a cohort sampled during active COVID-19.

This chain joins TRBV27 and TRBJ2-7; 9 bases fit TRBD1. Germline values: CDR1 MNHEY, CDR2 SMNVEV (reference sequence). The CDR3 length is 15 residues. Germline trimming cut 8 bases from V and 1 base from J; bases unmatched to any gene: 9. DNA for the CDR3: TGTGCCAGCGACTGGGGACAGGGAGGATCCTACGAGCAGTACTTC. Translated: CASDWGQGGSYEQYF.

A remark on this clone: This sample includes further DNA sequences coding for the same CDR3. The chain uses TRBV3-1 (or the pseudogene TRBV3-2) and TRBJ2-7, with 12 bases aligning to TRBD2. J was trimmed by 3 bases and V by 4 bases; bases with no gene match: 7. This CDR3 contains 16 residues. Germline V gives CDR1 LGHDT, CDR2 YNNKEL (reference sequence). CDR3 nucleotides: TGTGCCAGCAGCCGGGGGCTAGCGGGGGGGCTCTACGAGCAGTACTTC. This sequence encodes CASSRGLAGGLYEQYF.

This CDR3 is CASRSTGLNTEAFF. CDR3 DNA: TGTGCCAGTAGGTCGACAGGGTTGAACACTGAAGCTTTCTTT. The chain joins TRBV19 to TRBJ1-1, with TRBD1 identical over 7 bases. CDR1 is LNHDA, CDR2 SQIVND, per germline (reference sequence). This CDR3 spans 14 amino acids. The junction had 4 bases not matched to a gene; V was cut back by 6 bases and J by 0 bases.

The rearrangement uses TRBV7-2 and TRBJ2-7; D is uncertain. V gave up 4 bases and J gave up 3 bases, with 4 bases separating them. The CDR3 is 11 residues long. Looked up from germline, CDR1 is SGHTA and CDR2 is FQGNSA. The CDR3 region is CASSSYYEQYF. The CDR3 nucleotides are TGTGCCAGCAGCTCCTACTACGAGCAGTACTTC.

J is TRBJ1-2 and V is TRBV6-5; D may be TRBD1 (5 bases). This CDR3 region has 14 residues. With 6 bases removed from V and 14 bases from J, the gap between germline ends came to 25 bases. The germline CDR1 and CDR2 sequences are MNHEY and SVGAGI. CDR3 nucleotides: TGTGCCAGCAGCCCAACAGCCTTTCACCGGGACTTTACCTTC. Encoded protein: CASSPTAFHRDFTF.

The chain employs TRBV7-2 and TRBJ1-1; maybe TRBD1 (5 bases). CDR3 length equals 15 residues. CDR1 is SGHTA and CDR2 is FQGNSA in the germline V gene. The V end lost 1 base, the J end lost 0 bases, and 9 bases lay between the germline ends. The CDR3 spells CASSLVRVVNTEAFF. The CDR3 DNA is TGTGCCAGCAGCTTAGTCAGGGTTGTGAACACTGAAGCTTTCTTT. The variable domain in full, completed from reference TRBV7-2 and TRBJ1-1, reads GAGVSQSPSNKVTEKGKDVELRCDPISGHTALYWYRQSLGQGLEFLIYFQGNSAPDKSGLPSDRFSAERTGGSVSTLTIQRTQQEDSAVYLCASSLVRVVNTEAFFGQGTRLTVV.

V and J are TRBV14 and TRBJ2-7; D perhaps matches TRBD2 (6 bases). Germline loops: CDR1 SGHDN, CDR2 FVKESK. Trimming stripped 1 base from V and 3 bases from J, with 13 bases between. The CDR3 is 15 residues long. CDR3 nucleotide sequence: TGTGCCAGCAGCCAAGTTTATACTAGCTACTACGAGCAGTACTTC. Its translation is CASSQVYTSYYEQYF.

V and J are TRBV2 and TRBJ1-5, with a tentative D call TRBD1 (6 bases). The CDR3 consists of 15 residues. The germline V gene has CDR1 SNHLY and CDR2 FYNNEI. V was pared by 7 bases and J by 0 bases, with 13 bases between. The CDR3 region is CASNRDRFSNQPQHF. CDR3 DNA sequence: TGTGCCAGCAATCGCGACAGGTTTAGCAATCAGCCCCAGCATTTT.

This clone was detected only once. The chain links TRBV4-3 to TRBJ1-4; no firm D call. Germline lookup yields CDR1 LGHNA and CDR2 YSLEER. This CDR3 comprises 17 residues. V was trimmed by 1 base and J by 1 base, leaving 13 bases between them. The DNA for the CDR3 is TGCGCCAGCAGCCAAGGGGCCGCGACCCTAACTAATGAAAAACTGTTTTTT. This codes for CASSQGAATLTNEKLFF.

DNA of the CDR3: TGTGCCACCAGCAGAGATCGGGGAGGGAACACTGAAGCTTTCTTT. Its protein product is CATSRDRGGNTEAFF. The chain carries TRBV15 and TRBJ1-1, with D uncertain. The germline V gene has CDR1 LNHNV and CDR2 YYDKDF (reference sequence). V lost 0 bases, J lost 1 base, and 9 bases lay in between. This CDR3 contains 15 residues.

The chain recombines TRBV6-2 or TRBV6-3 with TRBJ2-7, with 11 bases fitting TRBD1. The CDR3 contains 13 residues. The V gene's germline CDR1 is MNHEY and CDR2 SVGEGT. Trimming removed 6 bases from V and 5 bases from J; junction bases left unmatched: 3. CDR3 region: CASSRTGGHEQYF. DNA of the CDR3: TGTGCCAGCAGCCGGACAGGGGGCCACGAGCAGTACTTC.

The rearrangement uses TRBV7-6 and TRBJ1-1; TRBD1 aligns across 9 bases. In germline, CDR1 is SGHVS, CDR2 FNYEAQ. The CDR3 contains 15 residues. Losses at the gene ends were 5 bases for V and 5 bases for J; bases not matched to a gene: 9. CDR3 loop: CASSRDRAPETEAFF. The DNA for the CDR3 is TGTGCCAGCAGCAGGGACAGGGCGCCAGAGACTGAAGCTTTCTTT.

This clone was seen a few times. V and J are TRBV10-1 and TRBJ1-5; the D gene is possibly TRBD1 (5 bases). The V end was cut by 6 bases, the J end by 5 bases, with 11 bases between. The germline V gene encodes CDR1 WNHNN and CDR2 SYGVQD (reference sequence). The CDR3 has 13 residues. The CDR3 DNA is TGCGCCAGCAGGGAGGGGCCGGATCAGCCCCAGCATTTT. This encodes CASREGPDQPQHF.

This clone was detected only once. V gene TRBV19 combines with J gene TRBJ2-3, with no clear D. This CDR3 has 16 residues. Germline values: CDR1 LNHDA, CDR2 SQIVND (reference sequence). V was shortened by 4 bases and J by 0 bases, with 14 bases between the two germline ends. The CDR3 sequence is CASSTTSGVSTDTQYF. As DNA, the CDR3 is TGTGCCAGTAGTACTACCTCGGGTGTCAGCACAGATACGCAGTATTTT.

The rearrangement uses TRBV9 and TRBJ1-2; TRBD1 matches 8 bases. There are 14 residues in the CDR3. Looked up from germline, CDR1 is SGDLS and CDR2 is YYNGEE. Trimming took 3 bases from V and 4 from J; bases not matched to a gene: 5. CDR3 in amino acids: CASSGTGKGYGYTF. CDR3 nucleotide sequence: TGTGCCAGCAGCGGGACAGGGAAGGGCTATGGCTACACCTTC.

The chain has TRBV11-3 and TRBJ2-1, with D possibly matching TRBD2 (6 bases). Germline-derived CDR1 and CDR2 are SGHNT and YENEEA. V gave up 7 bases and J gave up 3 bases, with 16 bases separating them. The CDR3 has 15 residues. The CDR3 spells CASKEGSRSYNEQFF. The CDR3 DNA reads as TGTGCCAGCAAGGAGGGATCTCGAAGCTACAATGAGCAGTTCTTC.

The gene calls are TRBV7-3 and TRBJ2-2, with 9 bases that match TRBD2. The junction had 5 bases not matched to a gene; V was cut back by 4 bases and J by 5 bases. The CDR3 has 15 residues. Germline values: CDR1 SGHTA, CDR2 FQGTGA. CDR3 amino acids: CASSSSGGPTGELFF. The CDR3 DNA follows: TGTGCCAGCAGCTCCAGCGGGGGGCCTACCGGGGAGCTGTTTTTT.

This clone appeared a few times. This sample also contains other DNA sequences that code for the same CDR3. The CDR3 here is CASSPGTGGYEQYF. The CDR3 DNA follows: TGTGCCAGCTCACCCGGGACAGGGGGGTACGAGCAGTACTTC. V is TRBV18 and J is TRBJ2-7; TRBD1 aligns across 11 bases. V lost 3 bases and J lost 4; bases outside the gene matches: 2. CDR3 length equals 14 residues. Germline-derived CDR1 and CDR2 are KGHSH and LQKENI.

This chain links TRBV7-9 with TRBJ1-1; D unresolved. Germline V lookup: CDR1 SEHNR, CDR2 FQNEAQ (reference sequence). The CDR3 is 14 residues long. The germline V and J ends were trimmed by 5 bases and 3 bases, with 13 bases remaining between them. CDR3 sequence: CASSQTGVHTEAFF. The CDR3 DNA follows: TGTGCCAGCAGCCAAACGGGAGTCCACACTGAAGCTTTCTTT.

This chain links TRBV19 with TRBJ1-1; weak D call: TRBD1 (5 bases). Germline lookup yields CDR1 LNHDA and CDR2 SQIVND (reference sequence). V was trimmed by 4 bases and J by 4 bases, leaving 16 bases between them. This CDR3 has 15 amino acids. The CDR3 DNA reads TGTGCCAGTAGTACCGGGGGAACCGGAGGCACTGAAGCTTTCTTT. Translation: CASSTGGTGGTEAFF.

V and J are TRBV19 and TRBJ2-4; maybe TRBD1 (5 bases). Germline CDR1 LNHDA, CDR2 SQIVND (reference sequence). This CDR3 region has 14 residues. Trimming shortened V by 1 base and J by 9 bases, and 13 bases separated the two germline ends. CDR3 nucleotide sequence: TGTGCCAGTAGTATAGGTGGGGCCAAGGGCATTCAGTACTTC. Translated: CASSIGGAKGIQYF.

V is TRBV5-1 and J is TRBJ2-7, with D possibly matching TRBD1 (6 bases). This CDR3 spans 13 amino acids. Germline assignment: CDR1 SGHRS and CDR2 YFSETQ. V lost 2 bases, J lost 4 bases, and 10 bases lay in between. This CDR3 is CASSLRQAYEQYF. Written as DNA, the CDR3 is TGCGCCAGCAGCTTAAGACAGGCGTACGAGCAGTACTTC.

This clone was detected only once. The chain has TRBV5-1 and TRBJ2-5; tentative D call: TRBD1 (5 bases). CDR1 is SGHRS and CDR2 is YFSETQ in the germline V gene. V was cut by 5 bases and J by 1 base, with 6 bases left in between. The CDR3 is 12 residues long. The CDR3 coding sequence is TGCGCCAGCAGAAGGGGCCAAGAGACCCAGTACTTC. Translating it yields CASRRGQETQYF.

This chain joins TRBV6-1 and TRBJ1-2; D remains ambiguous. The CDR3 extends over 16 amino acids. V was clipped by 3 bases and J by 0 bases, with 14 bases between them. In germline, CDR1 is MNHNS, CDR2 SASEGT. The CDR3 region has the DNA TGTGCCAGCAGTGACCCCGGGAGGGTAGCTAACTATGGCTACACCTTC. Translating gives CASSDPGRVANYGYTF.

The chain is built from TRBV11-2 and TRBJ2-7; 9 bases agree with TRBD1. With 6 bases clipped from V and 4 bases from J, the junction kept 7 bases outside the gene matches. The germline V gene has CDR1 SGHAT and CDR2 FQNNGV. The CDR3 length is 14 residues. The CDR3 coding sequence is TGTGCCAGCAGAGATCCGGGACAGGGTTACGAGCAGTACTTC. Its translation is CASRDPGQGYEQYF.

V gene TRBV6-6 combines with J gene TRBJ1-2; TRBD1 is a possible D gene (6 bases). The ends were cut back, 6 bases at V and 2 bases at J, with 13 bases in the middle. Germline lookup yields CDR1 MNHNY and CDR2 SVGAGI (reference sequence). The CDR3 contains 14 residues. CDR3 bases: TGTGCCAGCAGGCTTGGACAGAACAACTATGGCTACACCTTC. This gives the protein CASRLGQNNYGYTF.

The V call is TRBV28, the J call TRBJ1-2; TRBD1 matches at 7 bases. The CDR3 has 14 amino acids. V was clipped by 6 bases and J by 4 bases; unmatched bases: 8. Per germline, CDR1 MDHEN and CDR2 SYDVKM. CDR3 coding DNA: TGTGCCAGCAGCTCAAACCGGGACAGCTATGGCTACACCTTC. It translates to CASSSNRDSYGYTF.